This T cell receptor (beta chain) appears in the sequencing data of a study of T-cell memory formation after mild COVID-19. The CDR3 has 14 amino acids. CDR1 is MGHRA, CDR2 YSYEKL, per germline. Trimming took off 0 bases at V and 9 bases at J, with 13 bases between the two ends. TCRdb reanalysed the 5' RACE reads using MiXCR and keeps one entry per CDR3 protein. The sample contains roughly 480,000 distinct CDR3 sequences, around a quarter of which appear only once. This clonotype came up a few times. This sequence was found in an adult woman who had mild COVID-19 (a few samples of this study predate the infection). Cell type and time point are not known. Sequencing used PBMCs or a T cell subset sorted from them (not recorded which). The chain carries TRBV4-1 and TRBJ2-3; tentatively, D is TRBD2 (5 bases). The CDR3 here is CASSQDPYWETQYF. The CDR3 DNA reads as TGCGCCAGCAGCCAAGATCCCTACTGGGAGACGCAGTATTTT.